A selection of T cell receptor beta chains follows, all from one sample in a study of T cell responses to AZD1222 COVID-19 vaccine. Here immunoSEQ multiplex PCR was the method, and the copy in TCRdb shows in-frame clones only, minus some. The sample comprises roughly 150,000 clones, approximately 91% of which are singletons, and 1% to 1.5% rests with the top ten. This specimen was peripheral blood, taken 28 days after the second AZD1222 dose. These receptor sequences come from an adult who received the AZD1222 COVID-19 vaccine. Both conserved end residues are part of each CDR3. The D gene is left open where the match is weak. Size is stated for part of the rows, as once, few or many counts, or as a class when the clone is expanded.

J,size,D,V,CDR3,DNA
TRBJ1-5,-,-,TRBV7-8,CASSLGTYSNQPQHF,TGTGCCAGCAGCTTAGGGACTTATAGCAATCAGCCCCAGCATTTT
TRBJ1-1,-,-,TRBV6-2/TRBV6-3,CASSYFSEGMNTEAFF,TGTGCCAGCAGTTACTTCAGTGAGGGGATGAACACTGAAGCTTTCTTT
TRBJ2-6,-,-,TRBV7-3,CASSSSRGAGANVLTF,TGTGCCAGCAGCTCCTCCAGGGGAGCTGGGGCCAACGTCCTGACTTTC
TRBJ1-4,once,TRBD1,TRBV29-1,CSVVGTGYEKLFF,TGCAGCGTTGTGGGGACAGGGTATGAAAAACTGTTTTTT
TRBJ1-1,-,TRBD1,TRBV27,CASSSGWTGLNTEAFF,TGTGCCAGCAGTTCAGGGTGGACAGGGCTGAACACTGAAGCTTTCTTT
TRBJ1-2,-,TRBD1,TRBV19,CASSTQGQVSYGYTF,TGTGCCAGTAGTACACAGGGACAGGTGTCCTATGGCTACACCTTC
TRBJ2-3,-,-,TRBV12-3/TRBV12-4,CASSWGDTQYF,TGTGCCAGCAGCTGGGGGGATACGCAGTATTTT
TRBJ1-3,-,TRBD1,TRBV10-3,CAIREDRESSGNTIYF,TGTGCCATCAGAGAGGACAGGGAAAGCTCTGGAAACACCATATATTTT
TRBJ2-5,-,TRBD1,TRBV7-9,CASSRWTGQGPNRQETQYF,TGTGCCAGCAGCCGTTGGACAGGGCAAGGACCTAACCGGCAAGAGACCCAGTACTTC
TRBJ2-3,-,TRBD2,TRBV10-3,CAISGLLAGGTTDTQYF,TGTGCCATCAGTGGGTTGCTGGCGGGGGGGACCACAGATACGCAGTATTTT
TRBJ1-4,-,-,TRBV24-1,CATSVLPYGGFWEKLFF,TGTGCCACCAGTGTCTTGCCATACGGGGGGTTTTGGGAAAAACTGTTTTTT
TRBJ2-6,-,-,TRBV27,CATSEAGANVLTF,TGTGCCACCTCGGAGGCTGGGGCCAACGTCCTGACTTTC
TRBJ2-5,-,TRBD1,TRBV10-3,CAISDPDRAPRETQYF,TGTGCCATCAGTGACCCGGACAGGGCCCCCCGGGAGACCCAGTACTTC
TRBJ1-4,-,-,TRBV5-4,CASSLAGGENEKLFF,TGTGCCAGCAGCTTGGCCGGAGGGGAGAATGAAAAACTGTTTTTT
TRBJ1-4,-,TRBD1,TRBV3-1/TRBV3-2,CASSRRQGDEKLFF,TGTGCCAGCAGCCGACGACAGGGAGATGAAAAACTGTTTTTT
TRBJ2-1,-,-,TRBV7-9,CASLEESYNEQFF,TGTGCCAGCTTGGAGGAGTCCTACAATGAGCAGTTCTTC
TRBJ1-2,-,TRBD1,TRBV5-1,CASSLAGAGGYGYTF,TGCGCCAGCAGCTTGGCCGGGGCAGGGGGCTATGGCTACACCTTC
TRBJ2-7,-,-,TRBV10-1,CASGSQVFSAYEQYF,TGCGCCAGCGGATCACAGGTGTTTTCGGCCTACGAGCAGTACTTC
TRBJ1-1,-,-,TRBV11-3,CASSLGGFTEAFF,TGTGCCAGCAGCTTAGGGGGGTTCACTGAAGCTTTCTTT
TRBJ2-7,-,TRBD1,TRBV19,CASSMGTGGFEQYF,TGTGCCAGTAGTATGGGGACAGGGGGCTTCGAGCAGTACTTC
TRBJ1-2,-,-,TRBV10-1,CASSPGTDHSNYGYTF,TGCGCCAGCAGTCCCGGGACGGATCATTCTAACTATGGCTACACCTTC
TRBJ1-1,-,TRBD1,TRBV5-5,CASSFVPQGARTEAFF,TGTGCCAGCAGCTTCGTGCCCCAGGGGGCTCGGACTGAAGCTTTCTTT
TRBJ2-2,-,-,TRBV6-5,CASGFRTGELFF,TGTGCCAGCGGATTCCGCACCGGGGAGCTGTTTTTT
TRBJ2-7,-,TRBD1,TRBV27,CASSLIGTGGYEQYF,TGTGCCAGCAGTTTAATAGGGACAGGGGGCTACGAGCAGTACTTC
TRBJ1-2,once,-,TRBV3-1/TRBV3-2,CASSQPQVYGYTF,TGTGCCAGCAGCCAACCGCAGGTTTATGGCTACACCTTC
TRBJ2-5,-,-,TRBV27,CASSWRADETQYF,TGTGCCAGCAGTTGGCGAGCGGACGAGACCCAGTACTTC
TRBJ2-1,-,TRBD2,TRBV2,CASAPTPGLAGGPVEQFF,TGTGCCAGCGCCCCCACACCGGGACTAGCGGGGGGGCCGGTTGAGCAGTTCTTC
TRBJ2-1,-,-,TRBV5-4,CASSQASGTYNEQFF,TGTGCCAGCAGCCAAGCGTCGGGTACCTACAATGAGCAGTTCTTC
TRBJ1-6,-,-,TRBV3-1/TRBV3-2,CASSLMDSYNSPLHF,TGTGCCAGCAGCCTTATGGACAGCTATAATTCACCCCTCCACTTT
TRBJ2-1,-,-,TRBV7-3,CASSPGTGLYNEQFF,TGTGCCAGCAGCCCTGGTACGGGACTCTACAATGAGCAGTTCTTC
TRBJ2-5,few,TRBD2,TRBV5-5,CASSQETGTSGRETQYF,TGTGCCAGCAGTCAAGAAACCGGGACTAGCGGGAGAGAGACCCAGTACTTC
TRBJ2-6,-,TRBD2,TRBV4-2,CASSQDPPGGSSGANVLTF,TGTGCCAGCAGCCAAGACCCCCCGGGGGGGAGCTCTGGGGCCAACGTCCTGACTTTC
TRBJ1-4,-,-,TRBV5-1,CASSIGQATGTNEKLFF,TGCGCCAGCAGCATTGGTCAGGCGACAGGAACTAATGAAAAACTGTTTTTT
TRBJ1-5,-,TRBD1,TRBV7-9,CASSWGTAFNQPQHF,TGTGCCAGCAGCTGGGGGACAGCTTTCAATCAGCCCCAGCATTTT
TRBJ2-7,-,-,TRBV5-1,CASSLTRGLSYEQYF,TGCGCCAGCAGCTTGACCAGGGGCCTCTCCTACGAGCAGTACTTC
TRBJ2-7,-,TRBD1,TRBV15,CATSSIYDRAQSYEQYF,TGTGCCACCAGCAGTATCTACGACAGGGCCCAGTCCTACGAGCAGTACTTC